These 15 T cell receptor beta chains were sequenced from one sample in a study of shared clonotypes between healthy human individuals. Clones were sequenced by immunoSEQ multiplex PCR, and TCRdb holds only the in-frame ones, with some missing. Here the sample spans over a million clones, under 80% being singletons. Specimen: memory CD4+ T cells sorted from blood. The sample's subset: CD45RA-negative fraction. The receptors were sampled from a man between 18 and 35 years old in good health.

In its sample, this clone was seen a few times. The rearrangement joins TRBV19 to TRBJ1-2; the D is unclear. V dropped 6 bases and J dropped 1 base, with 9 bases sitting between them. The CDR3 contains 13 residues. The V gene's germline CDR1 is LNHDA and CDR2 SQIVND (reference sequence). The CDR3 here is CASSNAFNYGYTF. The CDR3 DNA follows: TGTGCCAGTAGCAATGCTTTTAACTATGGCTACACCTTC.

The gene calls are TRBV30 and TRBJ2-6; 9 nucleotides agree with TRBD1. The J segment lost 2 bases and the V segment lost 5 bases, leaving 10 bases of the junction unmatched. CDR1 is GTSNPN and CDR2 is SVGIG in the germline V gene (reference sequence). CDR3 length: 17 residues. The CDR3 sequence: CAWYPGTGRTGANVLTF. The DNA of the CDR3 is TGTGCCTGGTATCCCGGGACAGGGCGCACTGGGGCCAACGTCCTGACTTTC.

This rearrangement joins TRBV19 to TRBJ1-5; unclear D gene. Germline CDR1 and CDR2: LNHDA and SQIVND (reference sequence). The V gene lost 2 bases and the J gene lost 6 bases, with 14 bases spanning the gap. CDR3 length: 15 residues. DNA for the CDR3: TGTGCCAGTAGTATATCAGGAATTATTGGTCAGCCCCAGCATTTT. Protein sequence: CASSISGIIGQPQHF. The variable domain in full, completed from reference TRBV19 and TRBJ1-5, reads DGGITQSPKYLFRKEGQNVTLSCEQNLNHDAMYWYRQDPGQGLRLIYYSQIVNDFQKGDIAEGYSVSREKKESFPLTVTSAQKNPTAFYLCASSISGIIGQPQHFGDGTRLSIL.

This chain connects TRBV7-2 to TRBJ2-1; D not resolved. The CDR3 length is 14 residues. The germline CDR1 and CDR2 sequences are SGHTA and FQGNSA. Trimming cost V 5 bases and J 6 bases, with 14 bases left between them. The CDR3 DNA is TGTGCCAGCAGCCTTAAGGTCGTGGCCAATGAGCAGTTCTTC. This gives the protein CASSLKVVANEQFF.

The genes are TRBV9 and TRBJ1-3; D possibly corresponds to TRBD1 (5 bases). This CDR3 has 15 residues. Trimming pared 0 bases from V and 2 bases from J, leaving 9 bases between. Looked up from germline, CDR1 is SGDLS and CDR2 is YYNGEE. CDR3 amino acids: CASSVAIGAGNTIYF. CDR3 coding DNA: TGTGCCAGCAGCGTAGCTATAGGGGCTGGAAACACCATATATTTT.

The DNA for the CDR3 is TGTGCCAGCAGCCCTAGACAGAGATCCTACGAGCAGTACTTC. Translated, it gives CASSPRQRSYEQYF. The chain carries TRBV27 and TRBJ2-7; maybe TRBD1 (5 bases). V was cut by 6 bases and J by 1 base, with 13 bases left in between. Germline V gives CDR1 MNHEY, CDR2 SMNVEV (reference sequence). The CDR3 length is 14 residues.

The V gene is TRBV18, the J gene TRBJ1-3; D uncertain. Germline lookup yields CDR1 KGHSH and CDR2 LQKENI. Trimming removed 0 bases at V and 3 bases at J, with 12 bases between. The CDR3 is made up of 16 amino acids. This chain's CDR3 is CASSPPVVRGGNTIYF. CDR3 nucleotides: TGTGCCAGCTCACCACCAGTCGTCCGGGGTGGAAACACCATATATTTT.

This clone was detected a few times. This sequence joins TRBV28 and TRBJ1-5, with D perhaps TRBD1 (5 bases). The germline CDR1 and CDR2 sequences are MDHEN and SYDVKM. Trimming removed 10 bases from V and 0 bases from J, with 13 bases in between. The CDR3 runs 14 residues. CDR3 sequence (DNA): TGTGCCATATCCGGGACCGATAGCAATCAGCCCCAGCATTTT. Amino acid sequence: CAISGTDSNQPQHF.

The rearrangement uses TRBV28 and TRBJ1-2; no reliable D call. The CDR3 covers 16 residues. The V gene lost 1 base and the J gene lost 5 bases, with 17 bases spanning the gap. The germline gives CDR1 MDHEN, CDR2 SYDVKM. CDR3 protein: CASSLLDIQRTYGYTF. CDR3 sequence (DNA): TGTGCCAGCAGTTTATTAGACATACAAAGAACTTATGGCTACACCTTC.

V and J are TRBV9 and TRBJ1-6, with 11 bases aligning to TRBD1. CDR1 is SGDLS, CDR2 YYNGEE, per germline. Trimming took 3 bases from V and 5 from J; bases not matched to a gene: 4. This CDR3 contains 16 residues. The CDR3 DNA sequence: TGTGCCAGCAGCGCGGACAGGGGGCGGGATAATTCACCCCTCCACTTT. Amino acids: CASSADRGRDNSPLHF.

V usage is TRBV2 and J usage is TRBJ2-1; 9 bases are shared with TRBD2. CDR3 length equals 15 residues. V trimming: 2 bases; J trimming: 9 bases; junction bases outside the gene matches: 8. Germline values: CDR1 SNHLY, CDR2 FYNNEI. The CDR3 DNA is TGTGCCAGCAGTGAAACGCGGGGGGGCCATAGTGAGCAGTTCTTC. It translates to CASSETRGGHSEQFF.

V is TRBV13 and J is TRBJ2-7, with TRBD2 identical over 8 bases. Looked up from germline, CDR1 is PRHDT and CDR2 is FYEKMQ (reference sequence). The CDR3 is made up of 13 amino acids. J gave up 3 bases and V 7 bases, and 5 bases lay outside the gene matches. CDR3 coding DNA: TGTGCCAGCAAGCGCGGGGGGAACTACGAGCAGTACTTC. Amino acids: CASKRGGNYEQYF.

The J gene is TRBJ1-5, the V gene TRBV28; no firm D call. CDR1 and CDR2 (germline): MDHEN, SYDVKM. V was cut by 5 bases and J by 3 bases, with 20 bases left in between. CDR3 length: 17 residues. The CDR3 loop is CASSPFGVAKNNQPQHF. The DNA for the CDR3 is TGTGCCAGCAGTCCCTTCGGGGTCGCCAAGAACAATCAGCCCCAGCATTTT.

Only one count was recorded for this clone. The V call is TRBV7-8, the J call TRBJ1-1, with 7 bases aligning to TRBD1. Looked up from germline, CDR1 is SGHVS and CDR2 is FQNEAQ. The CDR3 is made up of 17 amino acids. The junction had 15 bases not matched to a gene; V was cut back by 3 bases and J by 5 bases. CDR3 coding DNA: TGTGCCAGCAGCTTCGCACCCCGACAGGGTCAGATTACTGAAGCTTTCTTT. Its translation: CASSFAPRQGQITEAFF.

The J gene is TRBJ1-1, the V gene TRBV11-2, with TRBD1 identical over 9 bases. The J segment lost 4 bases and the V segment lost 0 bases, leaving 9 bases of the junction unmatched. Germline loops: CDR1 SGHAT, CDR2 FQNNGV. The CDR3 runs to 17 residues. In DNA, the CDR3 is TGTGCCAGCAGCTTAGATCGGCTCCTGACAGGGGGCACTGAAGCTTTCTTT. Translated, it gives CASSLDRLLTGGTEAFF. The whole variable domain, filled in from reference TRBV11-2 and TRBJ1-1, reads EAGVAQSPRYKIIEKRQSVAFWCNPISGHATLYWYQQILGQGPKLLIQFQNNGVVDDSQLPKDRFSAERLKGVDSTLKIQPAKLEDSAVYLCASSLDRLLTGGTEAFFGQGTRLTVV.